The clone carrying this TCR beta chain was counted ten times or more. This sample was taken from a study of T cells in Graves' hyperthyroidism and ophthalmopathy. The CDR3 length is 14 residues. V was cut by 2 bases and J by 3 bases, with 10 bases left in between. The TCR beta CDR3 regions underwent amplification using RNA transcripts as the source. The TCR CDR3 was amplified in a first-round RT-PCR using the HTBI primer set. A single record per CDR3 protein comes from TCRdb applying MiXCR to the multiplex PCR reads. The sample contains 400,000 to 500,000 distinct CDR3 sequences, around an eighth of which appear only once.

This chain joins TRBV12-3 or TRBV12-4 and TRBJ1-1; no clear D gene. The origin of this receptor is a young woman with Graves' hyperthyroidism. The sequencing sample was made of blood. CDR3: CASSLRTADTEAFF. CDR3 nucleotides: TGTGCCAGCAGTTTAAGAACGGCGGACACTGAAGCTTTCTTT.